This T cell receptor beta chain was captured by sequencing in a study of type 1 and type 2 diabetes patients. On the study more broadly: Samples came from type 1 diabetic, type 2 diabetic or nondiabetic people, recruited in China. Study-level points and caveats: Type 2 diabetes repertoires were more diverse than type 1 diabetes repertoires.

Amplification started from genomic DNA. Multiplex PCR with 30 forward and 13 reverse primers amplified the TCR beta CDR3. TCRdb processed the multiplex PCR reads anew with MiXCR; each CDR3 protein has one entry. The profile shows about 250,000 distinct CDR3 sequences, more than 40% of them singletons. This clonotype was counted only a few times. What it recognizes is unknown. V shed 0 bases and J 9 bases; nucleotides not matched to a gene: 9. The germline V gene has CDR1 SGHVS and CDR2 FQNEAQ. The CDR3 is made up of 17 amino acids. V and J are TRBV7-8 and TRBJ2-3; TRBD2 matches at 13 bases. This receptor was taken from a man younger than 30 with type 2 diabetes. Source material: peripheral blood mononuclear cells (PBMCs). The CDR3 is CASSLARTSGGPGTQYF. Here the CDR3 DNA reads TGTGCCAGCAGCTTAGCCCGGACTAGCGGGGGCCCCGGCACGCAGTATTTT. The complete variable domain, with remaining parts taken from reference TRBV7-8 and TRBJ2-3, reads GAGVSQSPRYKVAKRGQDVALRCDPISGHVSLFWYQQALGQGPEFLTYFQNEAQLDKSGLPSDRFFAERPEGSVSTLKIQRTQQEDSAVYLCASSLARTSGGPGTQYFGPGTRLTVL.